The rows below give T cell receptor beta chains drawn from one sample of a study of human versus mouse CDR3 diversity and MHC coevolution. The protocol was immunoSEQ multiplex PCR, while the TCRdb copy is restricted to in-frame clones and leaves out a portion. The table has tens of thousands of clones, about 93% seen once; the top ten hold approximately 1.5%. Sequenced material: naive CD4+ T cells from blood. The receptors come from a person aged 25 to 69 in good health. CDR3s include the opening cysteine and the closing phenylalanine or tryptophan. D genes are given only for firm matches.

j_call: TRBJ2-7; v_call: TRBV27; d_call: TRBD1; cdr3_length: 14; cdr3_aa: CASSRTGLYYEQYF
j_call: TRBJ2-5; v_call: TRBV9; d_call: -; cdr3_length: 15; cdr3_aa: CASSVASGRGETQYF
j_call: TRBJ2-1; v_call: TRBV6-6; d_call: -; cdr3_length: 13; cdr3_aa: CASSYVLGREQFF
j_call: TRBJ1-2; v_call: TRBV19; d_call: TRBD1; cdr3_length: 16; cdr3_aa: CASTPWDRGYNYDYTF
j_call: TRBJ1-1; v_call: TRBV6-1; d_call: -; cdr3_length: 12; cdr3_aa: CASSPDSSEAFF
j_call: TRBJ2-1; v_call: TRBV10-3; d_call: TRBD2; cdr3_length: 15; cdr3_aa: CAISVQREGPSEQFF
j_call: TRBJ1-6; v_call: TRBV7-9; d_call: -; cdr3_length: 14; cdr3_aa: CASSPGTNNSPLHF
j_call: TRBJ2-5; v_call: TRBV18; d_call: -; cdr3_length: 14; cdr3_aa: CASSPPDRQETQYF
j_call: TRBJ1-5; v_call: TRBV18; d_call: -; cdr3_length: 14; cdr3_aa: CASSPRQGNQPQHF
j_call: TRBJ1-1; v_call: TRBV10-3; d_call: -; cdr3_length: 13; cdr3_aa: CAIKAGGYTEAFF
j_call: TRBJ2-7; v_call: TRBV19; d_call: -; cdr3_length: 12; cdr3_aa: CASSSGTYEQYF
j_call: TRBJ2-7; v_call: TRBV10-3; d_call: -; cdr3_length: 14; cdr3_aa: CAISGDSSSYEQYF
j_call: TRBJ2-2; v_call: TRBV19; d_call: TRBD1; cdr3_length: 17; cdr3_aa: CASSIHGQGAHTGELFF